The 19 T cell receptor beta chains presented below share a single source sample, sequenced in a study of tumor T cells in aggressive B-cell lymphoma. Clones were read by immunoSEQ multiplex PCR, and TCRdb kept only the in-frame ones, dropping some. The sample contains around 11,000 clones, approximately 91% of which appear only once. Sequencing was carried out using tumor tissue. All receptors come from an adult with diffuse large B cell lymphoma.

This CDR3 reads CASSPGSTDTQYF. The CDR3 bases are TGTGCCAGCTCACCGGGCAGCACAGATACGCAGTATTTT. V gene TRBV18 combines with J gene TRBJ2-3; unclear D gene. Trimming left V 3 bases short and J 0 bases short, with 4 bases between. The CDR3 has 13 residues. Germline V gene sequence: CDR1 KGHSH, CDR2 LQKENI.

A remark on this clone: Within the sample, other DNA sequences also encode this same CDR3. CDR3 bases: TGTGCCAGCAAGCCCCGGGACAGGAGCAATCAGCCCCAGCATTTT. Translating it yields CASKPRDRSNQPQHF. The chain carries TRBV6-1 and TRBJ1-5; 8 bases are shared with TRBD1. V trimming: 7 bases; J trimming: 1 base; junction bases outside the gene matches: 6. The germline V gene has CDR1 MNHNS and CDR2 SASEGT. The CDR3 extends over 15 amino acids.

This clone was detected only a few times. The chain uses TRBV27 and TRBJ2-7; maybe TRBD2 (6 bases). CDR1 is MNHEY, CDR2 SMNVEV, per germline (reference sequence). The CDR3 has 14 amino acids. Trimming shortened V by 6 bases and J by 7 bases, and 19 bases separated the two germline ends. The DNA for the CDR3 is TGTGCCAGCAGCCCACGGGTCCTTGGAGGGGAGCAGTACTTC. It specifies CASSPRVLGGEQYF.

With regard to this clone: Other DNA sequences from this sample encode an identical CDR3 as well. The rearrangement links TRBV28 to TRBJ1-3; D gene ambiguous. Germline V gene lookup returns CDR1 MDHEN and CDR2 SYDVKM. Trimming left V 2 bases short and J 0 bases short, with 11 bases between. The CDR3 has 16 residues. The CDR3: CASSLPISSSGNTIYF. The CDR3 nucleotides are TGTGCCAGCAGTTTACCTATATCAAGCTCTGGAAACACCATATATTTT.

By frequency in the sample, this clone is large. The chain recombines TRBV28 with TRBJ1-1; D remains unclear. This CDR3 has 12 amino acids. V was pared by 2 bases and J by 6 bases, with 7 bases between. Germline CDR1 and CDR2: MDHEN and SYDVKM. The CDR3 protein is CASSLETPEAFF. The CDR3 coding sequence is TGTGCCAGCAGTTTAGAGACACCTGAAGCTTTCTTT.

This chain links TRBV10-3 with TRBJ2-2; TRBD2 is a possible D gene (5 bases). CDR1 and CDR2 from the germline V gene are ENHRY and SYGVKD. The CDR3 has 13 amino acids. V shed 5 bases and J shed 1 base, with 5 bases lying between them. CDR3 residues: CAISSGNTGELFF. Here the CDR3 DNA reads TGTGCCATCAGTAGCGGGAACACCGGGGAGCTGTTTTTT.

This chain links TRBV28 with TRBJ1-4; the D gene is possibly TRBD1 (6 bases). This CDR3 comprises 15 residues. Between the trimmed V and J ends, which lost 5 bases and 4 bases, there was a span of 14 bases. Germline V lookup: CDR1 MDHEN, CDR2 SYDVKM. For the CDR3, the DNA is TGTGCCAGCAGTGGACGGGGGGCTAGTAATGAAAAACTGTTTTTT. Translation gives CASSGRGASNEKLFF.

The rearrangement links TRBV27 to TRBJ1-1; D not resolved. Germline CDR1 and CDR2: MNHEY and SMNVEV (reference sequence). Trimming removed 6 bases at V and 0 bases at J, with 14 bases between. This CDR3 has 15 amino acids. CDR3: CASSERRIVNTEAFF. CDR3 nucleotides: TGTGCCAGCAGCGAGAGGCGGATAGTGAACACTGAAGCTTTCTTT.

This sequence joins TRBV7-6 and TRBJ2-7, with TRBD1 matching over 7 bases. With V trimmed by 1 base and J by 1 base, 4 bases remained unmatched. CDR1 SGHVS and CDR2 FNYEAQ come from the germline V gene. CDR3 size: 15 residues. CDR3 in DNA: TGTGCCAGCAGCTTAGGGACAGGAAAGTCCTACGAGCAGTACTTC. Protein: CASSLGTGKSYEQYF.

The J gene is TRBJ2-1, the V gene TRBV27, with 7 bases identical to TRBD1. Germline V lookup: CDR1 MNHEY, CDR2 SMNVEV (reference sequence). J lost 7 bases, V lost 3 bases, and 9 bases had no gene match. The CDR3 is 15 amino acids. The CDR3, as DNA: TGTGCCAGCAGTTTGGTAGGGGGCGCTAAAAATGAGCAGTTCTTC. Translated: CASSLVGGAKNEQFF.

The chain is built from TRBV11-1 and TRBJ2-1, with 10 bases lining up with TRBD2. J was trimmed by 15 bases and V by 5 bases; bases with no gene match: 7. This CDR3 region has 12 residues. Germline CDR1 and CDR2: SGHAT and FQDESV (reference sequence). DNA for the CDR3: TGTGCCAGCAGCCCCGGGCTAGCGGGGGCGTTCTTC. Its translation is CASSPGLAGAFF.

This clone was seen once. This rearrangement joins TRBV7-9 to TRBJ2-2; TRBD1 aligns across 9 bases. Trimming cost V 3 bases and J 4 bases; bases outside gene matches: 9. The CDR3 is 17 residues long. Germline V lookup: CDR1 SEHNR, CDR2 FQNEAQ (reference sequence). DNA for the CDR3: TGTGCCAGCAGCTTCCCCAATGGACAGGGGTCCACCGGGGAGCTGTTTTTT. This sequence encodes CASSFPNGQGSTGELFF.

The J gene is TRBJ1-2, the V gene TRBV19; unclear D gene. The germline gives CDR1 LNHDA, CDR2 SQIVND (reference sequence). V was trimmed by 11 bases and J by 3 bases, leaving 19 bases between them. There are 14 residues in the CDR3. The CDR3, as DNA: TGTGCCTCCGGGTTAAATAGTTTTTACTATGGCTACACCTTC. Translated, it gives CASGLNSFYYGYTF.

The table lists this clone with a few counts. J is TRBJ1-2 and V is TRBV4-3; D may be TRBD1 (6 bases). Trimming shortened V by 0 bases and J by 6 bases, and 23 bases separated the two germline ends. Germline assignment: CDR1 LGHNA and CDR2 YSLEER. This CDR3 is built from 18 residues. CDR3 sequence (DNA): TGCGCCAGCAGCCAAGATTTCGATGGGGGACACCACGGCCATGGCTACACCTTC. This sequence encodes CASSQDFDGGHHGHGYTF.

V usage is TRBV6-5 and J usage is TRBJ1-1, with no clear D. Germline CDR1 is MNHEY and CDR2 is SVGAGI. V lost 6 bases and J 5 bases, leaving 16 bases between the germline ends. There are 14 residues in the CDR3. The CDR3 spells CASSPTSRSTEAFF. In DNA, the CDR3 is TGTGCCAGCAGCCCGACATCCCGTAGTACTGAAGCTTTCTTT.

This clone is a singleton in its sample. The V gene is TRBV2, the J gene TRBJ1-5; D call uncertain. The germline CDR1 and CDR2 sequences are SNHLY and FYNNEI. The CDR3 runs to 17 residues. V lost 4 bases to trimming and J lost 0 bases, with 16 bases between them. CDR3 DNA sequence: TGTGCCAGCAGTGCGCTTGGGTCAGGATATAGCAATCAGCCCCAGCATTTT. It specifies CASSALGSGYSNQPQHF.

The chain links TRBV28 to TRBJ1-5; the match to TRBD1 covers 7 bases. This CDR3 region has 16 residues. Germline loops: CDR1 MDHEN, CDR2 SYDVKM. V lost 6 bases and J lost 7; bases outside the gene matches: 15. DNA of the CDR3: TGTGCCAGCAGCCGAGACTGGGGACAGCTTTCACAGCCCCAGCATTTT. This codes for CASSRDWGQLSQPQHF.

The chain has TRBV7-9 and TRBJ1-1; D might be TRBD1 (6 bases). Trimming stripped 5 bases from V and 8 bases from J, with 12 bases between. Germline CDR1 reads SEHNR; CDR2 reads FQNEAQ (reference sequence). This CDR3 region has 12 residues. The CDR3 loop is CASSPDSPEAFF. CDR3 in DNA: TGTGCCAGCAGCCCGGACAGTCCGGAAGCTTTCTTT.

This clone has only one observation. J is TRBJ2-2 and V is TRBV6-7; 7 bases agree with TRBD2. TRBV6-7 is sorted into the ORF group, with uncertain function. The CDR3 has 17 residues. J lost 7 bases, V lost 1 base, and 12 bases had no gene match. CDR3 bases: TGTGCCAGCAGTTACTACCAGGCTAGCGGAAATTACGGGGAGCTGTTTTTT. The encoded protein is CASSYYQASGNYGELFF.